This TCR beta chain was documented in a study of T cell responses to AZD1222 COVID-19 vaccine. CDR3 length: 13 amino acids. CDR1 and CDR2 (germline): SEHNR, FQNEAQ (reference sequence). Trimming cost V 4 bases and J 1 base; bases outside gene matches: 0. The assay was immunoSEQ multiplex PCR, and TCRdb's table has in-frame clones only and misses some. The table includes 140,000 or so clones, around 90% detected once. V usage is TRBV7-9 and J usage is TRBJ1-1; 7 bases agree with TRBD1. The origin of this receptor is an adult who received the AZD1222 COVID-19 vaccine. Material: peripheral blood, obtained 28 days after the second AZD1222 dose. CDR3: CASSWDRNTEAFF. CDR3 DNA sequence: TGTGCCAGCAGCTGGGACAGGAACACTGAAGCTTTCTTT.